This T cell receptor (beta chain) is from a study of beta chain features in type 1 diabetes. Study-level information: Examination of sorted cells across all samples involved roughly 100 million cells. General study findings and limits: Still unanswered here is whether HLA type influences TCRB rearrangement. Type 1 diabetes patients showed a moderate but significant shortening of TCRB CDR3s in all four CD4+ subsets.

Expressed TCRB transcripts were sequenced, since all the RNA that had been isolated was reverse transcribed. The table came from immunoSEQ multiplex PCR; TCRdb's copy has only in-frame clones and leaves some out. The sample includes 900,000 or so clones, roughly 15% of them seen just once. Per the germline V gene, CDR1 is SGHTA and CDR2 is FQGNSA. Deletions cut 5 bases from V and 5 bases from J, with 13 bases between. This CDR3 has 14 amino acids. This clone was found a few times. Its specificity is unknown. This chain joins TRBV7-2 and TRBJ2-1, with a possible D match to TRBD2 (5 bases). The sequencing sample was made of naive CD4+ T cells from blood. The source of this sequence is a woman aged 18-29 years in good health. CDR3 sequence: CASSLRLPNNEQFF. CDR3 nucleotides: TGTGCCAGCAGCCTCCGACTACCCAACAATGAGCAGTTCTTC. Drawing the rest from reference TRBV7-2 and TRBJ2-1, the complete variable domain is GAGVSQSPSNKVTEKGKDVELRCDPISGHTALYWYRQSLGQGLEFLIYFQGNSAPDKSGLPSDRFSAERTGGSVSTLTIQRTQQEDSAVYLCASSLRLPNNEQFFGPGTRLTVL.